This TCR beta chain was recovered during a study of early T cells in non-severe SARS-CoV-2 infection. CDR1 and CDR2 (germline): LNHNV, YYDKDF (reference sequence). The V and J ends lost 8 bases and 7 bases, in that order; junction bases with no gene match: 4. The CDR3 loop spans 14 amino acids. TCRdb processed the 5' RACE reads anew with MiXCR; each CDR3 protein has one entry. The sample records tens of thousands of distinct CDR3 sequences, around 5.1% being singletons. The rearrangement joins TRBV15 to TRBJ1-6; 11 nucleotides align to TRBD1. The receptor was derived from an adult who was a healthcare worker with PCR-confirmed SARS-CoV-2 infection or an uninfected control (not recorded which). The specimen was whole blood. The CDR3: CATQRDRGNSPLHF. The CDR3 region has the DNA TGTGCCACCCAAAGGGACAGGGGGAATTCACCCCTCCACTTT.